The clone carrying this T cell receptor (beta chain) was found a few times. The antigen is unknown. This record belongs to a study of regulatory T cells in long-lasting Graves disease. Whole-study findings and limits: Newly diagnosed Graves' patients had higher TCR diversity than persistent ones.

CDR1 is SGHRS and CDR2 is YFSETQ in the germline V gene. Trimming removed 2 bases from V and 1 base from J, with 9 bases in between. The CDR3 extends over 15 amino acids. Assembly of TCR beta libraries relied on iRepertoire HTBI primers together with Arm-PCR of CDR3 regions. One entry per CDR3 protein results from TCRdb running MiXCR on the multiplex PCR reads. This table has under 500,000 distinct CDR3 sequences, less than 25% appearing once. Stated time point: persistent/refractory GD, antithyroid drugs over 5 years with positive TRAb. Preparation of the TCR library used RNA extracted from PBMCs. The chain carries TRBV5-1 and TRBJ2-2; the D call may be TRBD1 or TRBD2 (5 bases each). This clonotype was sampled from a female donor with Graves disease. Sequencing was performed on peripheral blood mononuclear cells (PBMCs), taken when the disease was refractory, from a patient treated with antithyroid drugs. CDR3 nucleotides: TGCGCCAGCAGCTTCGGGACGATGAACACCGGGGAGCTGTTTTTT. This translates into CASSFGTMNTGELFF.